Sequencing of this TCR beta chain was carried out in a study of cytomegalovirus exposure and HLA in healthy donors. Study-level points and caveats: Investigators reported under 200 TCR beta chains as tied to cytomegalovirus. Subsequent analysis showed first-cohort TCR clusters tending to co-occur in about 110 validation repertoires.

Generated by immunoSEQ multiplex PCR, the TCRdb table keeps only in-frame clones and is missing some. The sample has under 200,000 clones; 81% are singletons. This CDR3 spans 15 amino acids. Looked up from germline, CDR1 is SGHRS and CDR2 is YFSETQ. V was trimmed by 1 base and J by 2 bases, leaving 12 bases between them. About this clone itself: Antigen specificity is unknown.

Material for sequencing was PBMCs. The source is a woman aged 25 to 39 in good health and CMV-seronegative. The chain is built from TRBV5-1 and TRBJ1-1; D may be TRBD1 (5 bases). The CDR3 bases are TGCGCCAGCAGCTTGAAGAGGCAGGGTAACACTGAAGCTTTCTTT. Protein: CASSLKRQGNTEAFF.